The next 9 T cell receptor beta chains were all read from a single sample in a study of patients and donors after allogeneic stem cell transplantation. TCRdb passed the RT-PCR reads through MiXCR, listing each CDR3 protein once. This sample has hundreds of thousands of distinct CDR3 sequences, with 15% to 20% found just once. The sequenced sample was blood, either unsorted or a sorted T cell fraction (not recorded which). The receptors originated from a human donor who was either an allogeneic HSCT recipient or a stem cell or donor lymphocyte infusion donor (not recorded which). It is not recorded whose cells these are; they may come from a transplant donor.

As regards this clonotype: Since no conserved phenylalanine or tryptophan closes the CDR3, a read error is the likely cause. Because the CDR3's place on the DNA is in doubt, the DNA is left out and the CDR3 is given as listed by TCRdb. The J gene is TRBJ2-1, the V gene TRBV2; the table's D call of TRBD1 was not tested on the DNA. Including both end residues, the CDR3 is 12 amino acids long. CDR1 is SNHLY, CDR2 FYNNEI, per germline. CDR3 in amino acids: CASATKGGQGKV.

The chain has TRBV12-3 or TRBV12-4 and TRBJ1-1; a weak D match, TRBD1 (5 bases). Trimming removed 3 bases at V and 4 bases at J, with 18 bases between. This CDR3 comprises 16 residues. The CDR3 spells CASSFELGPPGTEAFF. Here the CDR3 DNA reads TGTGCCAGCAGTTTTGAGCTGGGACCCCCGGGCACTGAAGCTTTCTTT.

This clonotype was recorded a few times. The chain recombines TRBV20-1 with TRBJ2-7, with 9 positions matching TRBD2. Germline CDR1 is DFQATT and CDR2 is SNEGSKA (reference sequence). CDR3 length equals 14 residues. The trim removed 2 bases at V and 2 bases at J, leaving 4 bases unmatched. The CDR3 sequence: CSARRLAAPYEQYF. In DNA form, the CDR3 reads TGCAGTGCTAGACGACTAGCGGCACCCTACGAGCAGTACTTC.

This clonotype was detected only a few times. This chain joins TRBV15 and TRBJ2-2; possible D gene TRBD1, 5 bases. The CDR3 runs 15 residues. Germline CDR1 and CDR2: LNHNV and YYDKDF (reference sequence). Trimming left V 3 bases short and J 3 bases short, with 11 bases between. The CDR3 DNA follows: TGTGCCACCAGCAGGGGAATGGGGCACACCGGGGAGCTGTTTTTT. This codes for CATSRGMGHTGELFF.

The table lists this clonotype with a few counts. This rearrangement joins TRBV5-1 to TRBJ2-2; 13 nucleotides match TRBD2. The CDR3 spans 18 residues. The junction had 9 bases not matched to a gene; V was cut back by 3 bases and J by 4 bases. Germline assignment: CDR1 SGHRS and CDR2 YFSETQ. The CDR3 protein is CASSYIGLAGEGTGELFF. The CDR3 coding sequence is TGCGCCAGCAGCTACATCGGACTAGCGGGAGAGGGCACCGGGGAGCTGTTTTTT.

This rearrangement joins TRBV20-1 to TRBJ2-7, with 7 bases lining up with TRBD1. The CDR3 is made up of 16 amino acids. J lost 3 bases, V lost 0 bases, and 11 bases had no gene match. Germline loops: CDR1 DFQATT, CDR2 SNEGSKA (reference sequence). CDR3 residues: CSARDYRGSLLYEQYF. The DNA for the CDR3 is TGCAGTGCTAGAGATTACAGGGGTTCCCTACTCTACGAGCAGTACTTC.

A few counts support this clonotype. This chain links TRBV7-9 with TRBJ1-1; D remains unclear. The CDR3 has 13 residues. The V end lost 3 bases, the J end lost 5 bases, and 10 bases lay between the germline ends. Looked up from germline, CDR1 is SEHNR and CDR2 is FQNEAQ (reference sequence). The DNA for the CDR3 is TGTGCCAGCAGCTTGAGCGGGAGGACTGAAGCTTTCTTT. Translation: CASSLSGRTEAFF.

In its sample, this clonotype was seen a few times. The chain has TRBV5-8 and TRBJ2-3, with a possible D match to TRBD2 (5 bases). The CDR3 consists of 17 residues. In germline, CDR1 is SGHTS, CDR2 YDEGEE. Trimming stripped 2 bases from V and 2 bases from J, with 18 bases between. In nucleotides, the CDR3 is TGTGCCAGCAGCTTATTCGGGCTACTAGTCCTCACAGATACGCAGTATTTT. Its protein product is CASSLFGLLVLTDTQYF.

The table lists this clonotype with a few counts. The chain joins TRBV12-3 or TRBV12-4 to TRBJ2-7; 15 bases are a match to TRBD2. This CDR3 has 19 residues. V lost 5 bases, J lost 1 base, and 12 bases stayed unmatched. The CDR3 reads CASSPHGLAGGLGSYEQYF. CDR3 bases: TGTGCCAGCAGTCCACATGGACTAGCGGGGGGGCTAGGATCCTACGAGCAGTACTTC.